The entry below describes one T cell receptor (beta chain). Its antigen is as yet unknown. These data belong to a study of cytomegalovirus exposure and HLA in healthy donors. The study's findings and limits: Donors were assumed by presence/absence analyses to have roughly uniform sequencing depth. Accurate predictions that matched the HLA-A and HLA-B alleles of most subjects were reportedly made from TCR beta sequences.

Germline assignment: CDR1 SQVTM and CDR2 ANQGSEA. CDR3 size: 14 residues. The V and J ends lost 3 bases and 3 bases respectively, with 15 bases between them. 13 Jbeta primers and 60 Vbeta primers were used for the PCR. The assay was immunoSEQ multiplex PCR, and TCRdb's table has in-frame clones only and misses some. This table holds around 200,000 clones. The V and J genes are TRBV29-1 and TRBJ2-7; D is undetermined. Source material: PBMCs. This TCR was sampled from a woman in her thirties in good health and CMV-seropositive. CDR3: CSVESPGSDYEQYF. CDR3 coding DNA: TGCAGCGTTGAGTCACCGGGTTCAGACTACGAGCAGTACTTC.